Listed here is a single T cell receptor beta chain. J gave up 7 bases and V 4 bases, and 5 bases lay outside the gene matches. The CDR3 runs to 14 residues. Germline CDR1 and CDR2: SGHTA and FQGNSA. Clones were sequenced by immunoSEQ multiplex PCR, and TCRdb holds only the in-frame ones, with some missing. The profile covers approximately 52,000 clones, with roughly 80% appearing a single time and approximately 1.8% taken by the ten largest. Sample time point: baseline, week 1 (first vaccination visit). Treatment noted: pre-vaccination baseline after standard-of-care therapy. The data stem from a study of a mutant IDH1 vaccine in newly diagnosed glioma.

The sample in question was PBMCs, obtained from a glioma patient treated with radiotherapy, temozolomide or both. The V gene is TRBV7-2, the J gene TRBJ2-7; 12 nucleotides match TRBD2. The receptor comes from a woman aged 40 to 55 with glioma. DNA for the CDR3: TGTGCCAGCAGCTGGGGACTAGCGGGTGGAGAGCAGTACTTC. It specifies CASSWGLAGGEQYF.